The 22 T cell receptor beta chains given below trace back to one sample, sequenced in a study of cytomegalovirus exposure and HLA in healthy donors. Some clones are missing from TCRdb's copy, which holds only in-frame ones; the method was immunoSEQ multiplex PCR. Here the sample spans 110,000 or so clones, more than 70% being singletons. Sample: PBMCs. These TCRs come from a man aged 18 to 35 in good health and CMV-seronegative.

V is TRBV6-1 and J is TRBJ2-1; tentative D call: TRBD1 (6 bases). Germline V gives CDR1 MNHNS, CDR2 SASEGT. The CDR3 extends over 12 amino acids. Trimming took 5 bases from V and 16 from J, leaving 18 bases between them. CDR3 sequence: CASSFNTGYAFF. In DNA form, the CDR3 reads TGTGCCAGCAGTTTTAATACAGGGTACGCCTTCTTC.

The chain recombines TRBV19 with TRBJ1-3; D ambiguous. V was clipped by 9 bases and J by 2 bases, with 11 bases between them. Germline V gene sequence: CDR1 LNHDA, CDR2 SQIVND (reference sequence). This CDR3 comprises 13 residues. Written as DNA, the CDR3 is TGTGCCAGCCTACCGTCTGCTGGAAACACCATATATTTT. It encodes CASLPSAGNTIYF. The full variable domain, in which reference TRBV19 and TRBJ1-3 provide the parts outside the CDR3, is DGGITQSPKYLFRKEGQNVTLSCEQNLNHDAMYWYRQDPGQGLRLIYYSQIVNDFQKGDIAEGYSVSREKKESFPLTVTSAQKNPTAFYLCASLPSAGNTIYFGEGSWLTVV.

The V call is TRBV30, the J call TRBJ2-7, with TRBD1 identical over 8 bases. Germline V gene data show CDR1 as GTSNPN and CDR2 as SVGIG (reference sequence). V shed 1 base, J shed 3 bases, and the junction held 5 bases outside the gene matches. This CDR3 has 14 amino acids. CDR3 nucleotide sequence: TGTGCCTGGAGTGGGACAGGGAGGCGCTACGAGCAGTACTTC. It specifies CAWSGTGRRYEQYF.

The chain couples TRBV29-1 to TRBJ2-7; TRBD1 might be the D (6 bases). V was trimmed by 0 bases and J by 3 bases, leaving 15 bases between them. There are 15 residues in the CDR3. Germline-derived CDR1 and CDR2 are SQVTM and ANQGSEA. CDR3 sequence (DNA): TGCAGCGTTGAAGATCTACAGGGTCCCAGCTACGAGCAGTACTTC. Protein product: CSVEDLQGPSYEQYF.

The chain uses TRBV5-1 and TRBJ1-4; 8 positions agree with TRBD1. Germline assignment: CDR1 SGHRS and CDR2 YFSETQ. V shed 2 bases, J shed 0 bases, and the junction held 3 bases outside the gene matches. The CDR3 has 16 residues. CDR3 loop: CASSLSTGATNEKLFF. The CDR3 nucleotides read TGCGCCAGCAGCTTATCGACAGGGGCAACTAATGAAAAACTGTTTTTT.

The J gene is TRBJ1-2, the V gene TRBV7-2; maybe TRBD1 (5 bases). The CDR3 totals 15 residues. With 1 base removed from V and 6 bases from J, the gap between germline ends came to 15 bases. Germline loops: CDR1 SGHTA, CDR2 FQGNSA. CDR3 bases: TGTGCCAGCAGCTTAGTCCCCTTCAGGGCCAATGGCTACACCTTC. This translates into CASSLVPFRANGYTF.

In this sample, this clone turned up once. The V and J genes are TRBV27 and TRBJ2-3; no definite D call. The CDR3 is 13 amino acids. Germline V gene sequence: CDR1 MNHEY, CDR2 SMNVEV (reference sequence). Between the trimmed V and J ends, which lost 5 bases and 1 base, there was a span of 7 bases. CDR3 sequence: CASSRQGTDTQYF. The CDR3 nucleotides are TGTGCCAGCAGTCGCCAGGGCACAGATACGCAGTATTTT.

This chain uses TRBV18 with TRBJ2-5; D is unclear. CDR3 length equals 11 residues. V was shortened by 4 bases and J by 2 bases, with 2 bases between the two germline ends. CDR1 is KGHSH, CDR2 LQKENI, per germline. In nucleotides, the CDR3 is TGTGCCAGCTCACTACAAGAGACCCAGTACTTC. This translates into CASSLQETQYF.

CDR3 sequence (DNA): TGTGCCAGCAGTGAGAGGGACAGGGTGAACACTGAAGCTTTCTTT. Amino acids: CASSERDRVNTEAFF. This chain links TRBV6-1 with TRBJ1-1, with TRBD1 matching 9 bases. The J segment lost 0 bases and the V segment lost 3 bases, leaving 2 bases of the junction unmatched. The germline gives CDR1 MNHNS, CDR2 SASEGT. The CDR3 covers 15 residues.

The chain is built from TRBV9 and TRBJ1-1; maybe TRBD1 (5 bases). Trimming cost V 3 bases and J 4 bases, with 16 bases left between them. This CDR3 is 15 amino acids long. The V gene's germline CDR1 is SGDLS and CDR2 YYNGEE. The CDR3 nucleotides read TGTGCCAGCAGCGCGCACCTGGGGGAGGGCACTGAAGCTTTCTTT. It yields the protein CASSAHLGEGTEAFF.

The chain couples TRBV5-1 to TRBJ2-3; no firm D call. Looked up from germline, CDR1 is SGHRS and CDR2 is YFSETQ. CDR3 size: 14 residues. The V and J ends lost 0 bases and 0 bases respectively, with 5 bases between them. CDR3 amino acids: CASSLAQSTDTQYF. CDR3 bases: TGCGCCAGCAGCTTGGCCCAAAGCACAGATACGCAGTATTTT.

Points on this clone: No DNA is shown, since the ends of the CDR3 on it are uncertain; the CDR3 is the one TCRdb lists. The genes are TRBV27 and TRBJ1-2; the table calls TRBD1, which could not be checked here. CDR1 and CDR2 from the germline V gene are MNHEY and SMNVEV (reference sequence). The CDR3 totals 14 residues, both ends included. CDR3 loop: CASSSSTANYGYTF.

The CDR3 here is CASNDGRAKDEQYF. Written as DNA, the CDR3 is TGTGCCAGTAACGACGGGAGGGCCAAGGACGAGCAGTACTTC. J is TRBJ2-7 and V is TRBV19; 8 bases agree with TRBD2. In germline, CDR1 is LNHDA, CDR2 SQIVND (reference sequence). Trimming cost V 7 bases and J 5 bases; bases outside gene matches: 10. The CDR3 runs 14 residues.

The chain joins TRBV4-1 to TRBJ2-7; 8 bases match TRBD1. Germline CDR1 reads MGHRA; CDR2 reads YSYEKL. The CDR3 covers 16 residues. The J segment lost 1 base and the V segment lost 0 bases, leaving 5 bases of the junction unmatched. CDR3 bases: TGCGCCAGCAGCCAAGAAAGAAGACAGGGGTCCTACGAGCAGTACTTC. Translating it yields CASSQERRQGSYEQYF.

The chain has TRBV5-1 and TRBJ2-1; 11 positions match TRBD2. The CDR3 has 18 residues. V shed 0 bases, J shed 0 bases, and the junction held 5 bases outside the gene matches. CDR1 and CDR2 (germline): SGHRS, YFSETQ. The CDR3 protein is CASSLEASGRSSYNEQFF. The CDR3 bases are TGCGCCAGCAGCTTGGAGGCTAGCGGGAGGAGCTCCTACAATGAGCAGTTCTTC. Drawing the rest from reference TRBV5-1 and TRBJ2-1, the complete variable domain is KAGVTQTPRYLIKTRGQQVTLSCSPISGHRSVSWYQQTPGQGLQFLFEYFSETQRNKGNFPGRFSGRQFSNSRSEMNVSTLELGDSALYLCASSLEASGRSSYNEQFFGPGTRLTVL.

The chain couples TRBV28 to TRBJ1-5; TRBD1 agrees at 12 bases. V shed 4 bases and J 1 base; nucleotides not matched to a gene: 5. The germline CDR1 and CDR2 sequences are MDHEN and SYDVKM. The length of the CDR3 is 17 residues. The CDR3 DNA reads TGTGCCAGCAGTTCACCGGGACAGGGGGCGAGCAATCAGCCCCAGCATTTT. Translated, it gives CASSSPGQGASNQPQHF.

The rearrangement uses TRBV6-1 and TRBJ1-5; D is ambiguous. This CDR3 has 14 residues. Trimming pared 6 bases from V and 4 bases from J, leaving 13 bases between. Germline V gene lookup returns CDR1 MNHNS and CDR2 SASEGT. As DNA, the CDR3 is TGTGCCAGCAGACGTTCAGCAGGAAATCAGCCCCAGCATTTT. It codes for CASRRSAGNQPQHF.

The V gene is TRBV6-1, the J gene TRBJ2-1, with a tentative D call TRBD2 (5 bases). Trimming stripped 8 bases from V and 7 bases from J, with 18 bases between. Germline CDR1 MNHNS, CDR2 SASEGT. The CDR3 extends over 14 amino acids. This chain's CDR3 is CASCSAPPGNEQFF. The CDR3 DNA follows: TGTGCCAGCTGCTCCGCTCCCCCGGGAAATGAGCAGTTCTTC.

The sample holds one count of this clone. The chain combines TRBV28 with TRBJ2-5; D perhaps matches TRBD1 (6 bases). The V and J ends lost 5 bases and 2 bases respectively, with 12 bases between them. This CDR3 has 14 amino acids. The V gene's germline CDR1 is MDHEN and CDR2 SYDVKM. The DNA of the CDR3 is TGTGCCAGCAGTCTCGGACAGATACAAGAGACCCAGTACTTC. This encodes CASSLGQIQETQYF.

V is TRBV7-8 and J is TRBJ2-7; D is ambiguous. This CDR3 region has 15 residues. Between the trimmed V and J ends, which lost 5 bases and 4 bases, there was a span of 18 bases. The germline V gene has CDR1 SGHVS and CDR2 FQNEAQ. CDR3 protein: CASSPPGLLSYEQYF. The CDR3 DNA is TGTGCCAGCAGCCCGCCGGGTCTTCTTTCTTACGAGCAGTACTTC.

The chain links TRBV7-2 to TRBJ2-5, with 9 positions matching TRBD2. With V trimmed by 4 bases and J by 5 bases, 14 bases remained unmatched. Germline values: CDR1 SGHTA, CDR2 FQGNSA. This CDR3 has 17 amino acids. CDR3 bases: TGTGCCAGCAGCTCATTTATCCTAGCGGGGACGGGGGAGACCCAGTACTTC. It codes for CASSSFILAGTGETQYF.

The rearrangement links TRBV7-8 to TRBJ1-4; 7 bases fit TRBD1. In germline, CDR1 is SGHVS, CDR2 FQNEAQ. The CDR3 has 15 residues. V shed 5 bases, J shed 7 bases, and the junction held 10 bases outside the gene matches. CDR3 sequence reads: CASSPRQGEGEKLFF. Here the CDR3 DNA reads TGTGCCAGCAGCCCCAGACAGGGCGAGGGTGAAAAACTGTTTTTT.